Included here is one T cell receptor (beta chain) sequence, with context. The record originates from a study of cytomegalovirus exposure and HLA in healthy donors. In the PCR, 60 Vbeta and 13 Jbeta primers were used. In the authors' workflow: As a later analysis found, there were 82 million or so unique TCR beta chains, of which 8.5 million to 13 million were shared. Repertoires were generated with immunoSEQ multiplex PCR, while TCRdb's copy carries only in-frame clones and drops some. The DNA gave D and trimming, while V, J and clone size come from that table. Seen here are some 140,000 clones, approximately 80% observed once, and the top ten hold 8.8%. Trimming took off 3 bases at V and 2 bases at J, with 13 bases between the two ends. This CDR3 contains 15 residues. Germline V CDR1 and CDR2: MGHRA, YSYEKL.

This receptor was obtained from a woman between 50 and 59 years old in good health and CMV-seropositive. The specimen sequenced was PBMCs. The chain combines TRBV4-1 with TRBJ2-5; tentatively, D is TRBD2 (7 bases). The CDR3 loop reads CASSHGRGGQETQYF. CDR3 DNA sequence: TGCGCCAGCAGCCATGGGAGGGGGGGGCAAGAGACCCAGTACTTC.